This TCR beta chain was observed in a study of blood T cell repertoires in COVID-19. Study-wide context: Researchers got acute and convalescent COVID-19 samples from the United States, Italy and Spain.

Original processing notes: Amplifying reference gene primers gave estimates of nucleated cell counts. The table came from immunoSEQ multiplex PCR; TCRdb's copy has only in-frame clones and leaves some out. The V and J calls and clone size are taken from that table; D and trimming were inferred from the DNA. In the table there are almost 85,000 clones, about 86% of which are singletons. The CDR3 runs to 15 residues. V dropped 6 bases and J dropped 1 base, with 16 bases sitting between them. CDR1 is SQVTM and CDR2 is ANQGSEA in the germline V gene. The sample was peripheral blood. The chain recombines TRBV29-1 with TRBJ1-5; TRBD1 is a possible D gene (5 bases). The receptor was isolated from a man older than 75 with active or convalescent COVID-19. The CDR3 region is CSVSTVGSSNQPQHF. DNA of the CDR3: TGCAGCGTCTCGACAGTTGGGTCGAGCAATCAGCCCCAGCATTTT.